This T cell receptor (beta chain) was found in a study of T-cell memory formation after mild COVID-19. This CDR3 is 15 amino acids long. Germline CDR1 MNHNY, CDR2 SVGAGI (reference sequence). V lost 2 bases, J lost 2 bases, and 12 bases lay in between. TCRdb analysed the 5' RACE reads with MiXCR anew, one entry per CDR3 protein. The table shows roughly 350,000 distinct CDR3 sequences, with roughly 21% occurring only once. This TCR derives from an adult woman who had mild COVID-19 (a few samples of this study predate the infection). Cell type and time point are not known. Sequenced material: PBMCs or a T cell subset sorted from them (not recorded which). This sequence joins TRBV6-6 and TRBJ2-5; D is possibly TRBD1 or TRBD2 (5 bases each). The CDR3 here is CASSYQGPRQETQYF. CDR3 nucleotide sequence: TGTGCCAGCAGTTACCAGGGACCCCGACAAGAGACCCAGTACTTC.